This T cell receptor (beta chain) was sequenced in a study of CD8+CD57+ T cells in acquired aplastic anemia. At the level of the study: Roughly 3.2 ug was the average amount of DNA from sorted CD4+ and CD8+ cells.

The use of genomic DNA as template underpinned the TCR beta VDJ and CDR3 profiling. TCRdb re-derived calls from the reads in MiXCR, one entry per CDR3 protein. Of about half a million distinct CDR3 sequences detected, about a third appear once; the ten largest clones hold around 0.82%. This clonotype was observed a few times. The target antigen is unknown. Patients chosen for sequencing had CD8+CD57+ cells that had expanded, as shown by flow cytometry. V gave up 4 bases and J gave up 0 bases; unmatched junction bases: 14. The CDR3 spans 19 residues. Germline CDR1 SGHRS, CDR2 YFSETQ. Study-wide points: Any difference that existed in CD8+ Simpson's diversity between patients and controls was not significant.

The sequencing input was sorted CD4+, CD8+, or CD8+CD57+ T cells (not recorded which) from PBMCs. This clonotype originated in a human donor with aplastic anemia. The J gene is TRBJ1-3, the V gene TRBV5-1; 9 nucleotides agree with TRBD1. CDR3 nucleotide sequence: TGCGCCAGCAGCCAACCTAACCGACAGGGGGAAAGCTCTGGAAACACCATATATTTT. It encodes CASSQPNRQGESSGNTIYF.